These T cell receptor beta chains were read from a single sample in a study of CD8 T cells in ankylosing spondylitis. TCRdb re-derived calls from the 5' RACE reads in MiXCR, one entry per CDR3 protein. This sample has under 300,000 distinct CDR3 sequences; roughly 18% occur once, and the top ten carry approximately 33%. The sample was blood, either unsorted or a sorted T cell fraction (not recorded which). The source is a male donor with ankylosing spondylitis or in good health (not recorded which). CDR3s include the opening cysteine and the closing phenylalanine or tryptophan. A D gene is named only where the DNA matches it firmly. Clone size is given for some rows only: seen once, a few or many times, or a class if the clone is expanded.

TRBJ2-3 | . | few | TRBV12-3/TRBV12-4 | CASSFIPGLSPDTQYF | TGTGCCAGCAGCTTTATCCCGGGACTCAGCCCGGATACGCAGTATTTT
TRBJ2-4 | . | . | TRBV1 | CTSSPRALAKNIQYF | TGCACCAGCAGCCCCCGGGCCCTAGCCAAAAACATTCAGTACTTC
TRBJ2-1 | . | few | TRBV12-3/TRBV12-4 | CASTDHRDNEQFF | TGTGCCAGCACCGACCACAGAGACAATGAGCAGTTCTTC
TRBJ2-2 | TRBD1 | few | TRBV5-6 | CASSLYGTGTNTGELFF | TGTGCCAGCAGCTTGTACGGGACAGGGACTAACACCGGGGAGCTGTTTTTT
TRBJ2-2 | . | . | TRBV12-3/TRBV12-4 | CASSLSFGRANTGELFF | TGTGCCAGCAGTTTATCCTTTGGGCGGGCGAACACCGGGGAGCTGTTTTTT
TRBJ2-5 | . | few | TRBV29-1 | CSVAPSEGSLQTQYF | TGCAGCGTTGCCCCTTCCGAGGGTTCTCTGCAGACCCAGTACTTC
TRBJ1-5 | . | . | TRBV11-1 | CASSPRPYRAMGQPQHF | TGTGCCAGCAGCCCGAGGCCTTACAGGGCAATGGGTCAGCCCCAGCATTTT
TRBJ2-5 | . | . | TRBV29-1 | CSVEGPSGVIRVIETQYF | TGCAGCGTTGAGGGACCTTCAGGGGTGATTCGTGTCATAGAGACCCAGTACTTC
TRBJ2-2 | TRBD1 | many | TRBV27 | CASRGTDYTGELFF | TGTGCCAGCAGGGGGACAGACTACACCGGGGAGCTGTTTTTT
TRBJ2-7 | . | few | TRBV20-1 | CSARDIRVSSYEQYF | TGCAGTGCTAGAGATATCCGGGTTTCTAGCTACGAGCAGTACTTC
TRBJ2-7 | . | . | TRBV9 | CASSKDITTEQYF | TGTGCCAGCAGCAAGGACATTACTACGGAGCAGTACTTC
TRBJ2-7 | . | few | TRBV6-1 | CASSPAGTPYTYEQYF | TGTGCCAGCAGTCCGGCCGGGACTCCATACACCTACGAGCAGTACTTC
TRBJ2-7 | . | . | TRBV7-2 | CASSLDTATPWNF | TGTGCCAGCAGCTTAGACACTGCTACCCCCTGGAACTTC
TRBJ2-7 | . | few | TRBV30 | CAVGPIPGYEQYF | TGTGCGGTGGGGCCCATCCCTGGCTACGAGCAGTACTTC
TRBJ2-7 | . | . | TRBV29-1 | CSVEDSDLREQYF | TGCAGCGTTGAAGATTCCGACCTGAGGGAGCAGTACTTC
TRBJ1-4 | . | few | TRBV12-3/TRBV12-4 | CASSWKPGATNEKLFF | TGTGCCAGCAGTTGGAAACCAGGGGCCACTAATGAAAAACTGTTTTTT
TRBJ2-7 | TRBD2 | . | TRBV29-1 | CSVVRIAGEGEQYF | TGCAGCGTTGTTAGAATAGCGGGAGAGGGGGAGCAGTACTTC
TRBJ2-1 | TRBD2 | . | TRBV7-3 | CASSLGPLAEYNEQFF | TGTGCCAGCAGCTTAGGTCCCCTAGCGGAATACAATGAGCAGTTCTTC
TRBJ2-1 | TRBD2 | many | TRBV12-3/TRBV12-4 | CASIDSGRYNEQFF | TGTGCCAGCATAGATAGCGGGAGGTACAATGAGCAGTTCTTC
TRBJ2-5 | . | . | TRBV24-1 | CATSDRGKQETQYF | TGTGCCACCAGTGATCGGGGGAAGCAAGAGACCCAGTACTTC
TRBJ2-1 | TRBD2 | few | TRBV29-1 | CSVTPSGRASNEQFF | TGCAGCGTTACTCCCAGCGGGAGGGCCAGCAATGAGCAGTTCTTC
TRBJ2-6 | . | many | TRBV29-1 | CSVVVGANVLTF | TGCAGCGTTGTCGTTGGGGCCAACGTCCTGACTTTC
TRBJ2-2 | . | few | TRBV20-1 | CSARDLLVTGELFF | TGCAGTGCTAGAGATTTACTAGTAACCGGGGAGCTGTTTTTT
TRBJ1-1 | . | many | TRBV19 | CASSMGTVNTEAFF | TGTGCCAGTAGTATGGGGACGGTGAACACTGAAGCTTTCTTT
TRBJ2-6 | . | many | TRBV6-5 | CASSYSSGANVLTF | TGTGCCAGCAGTTACAGCTCTGGGGCCAACGTCCTGACTTTC
TRBJ1-4 | TRBD1 | many | TRBV5-1 | CASSLRFGGTGDEKLFF | TGCGCCAGCAGCTTGAGATTTGGTGGGACAGGGGACGAAAAACTGTTTTTT
TRBJ2-1 | . | many | TRBV29-1 | CSVEDRQYNEQFF | TGCAGCGTTGAAGATCGACAGTACAATGAGCAGTTCTTC
TRBJ2-1 | . | . | TRBV11-3 | CASSPRGSPNYNEQFF | TGTGCCAGCAGCCCTAGGGGTAGCCCCAACTACAATGAGCAGTTCTTC
TRBJ2-2 | TRBD2 | . | TRBV9 | CASSVGTSAMGTGELFF | TGTGCCAGCAGCGTAGGGACTAGCGCAATGGGCACCGGGGAGCTGTTTTTT
TRBJ1-5 | . | . | TRBV7-2 | CASSLGVGEVQPQHF | TGTGCCAGCAGCTTAGGCGTAGGAGAAGTTCAGCCCCAGCATTTT
TRBJ2-5 | . | . | TRBV11-1 | CASSPTLSGNSQETQYF | TGTGCCAGCAGCCCAACCCTTAGCGGAAATTCCCAAGAGACCCAGTACTTC
TRBJ2-1 | . | . | TRBV16 | CASSLTNGNEQFF | TGTGCCAGCAGCCTCACAAACGGGAATGAGCAGTTCTTC
TRBJ2-2 | TRBD1 | many | TRBV10-3 | CAIRGGETDTGELFF | TGTGCCATCAGAGGGGGCGAGACGGACACCGGGGAGCTGTTTTTT